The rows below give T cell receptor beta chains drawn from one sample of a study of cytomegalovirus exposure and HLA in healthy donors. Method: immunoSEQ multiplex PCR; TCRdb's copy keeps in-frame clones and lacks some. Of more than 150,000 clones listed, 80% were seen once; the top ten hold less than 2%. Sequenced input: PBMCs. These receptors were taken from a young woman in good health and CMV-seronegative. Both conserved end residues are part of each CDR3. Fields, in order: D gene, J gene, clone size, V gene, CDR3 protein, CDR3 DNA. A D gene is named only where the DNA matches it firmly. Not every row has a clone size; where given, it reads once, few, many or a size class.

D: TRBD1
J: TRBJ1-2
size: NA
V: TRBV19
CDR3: CASDRGLYYGYTF
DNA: TGTGCCAGCGACAGGGGTCTCTACTATGGCTACACCTTC

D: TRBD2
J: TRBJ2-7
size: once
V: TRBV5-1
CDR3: CASSPGGASGGYEQYF
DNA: TGCGCCAGCAGCCCCGGCGGTGCTAGCGGGGGTTACGAGCAGTACTTC

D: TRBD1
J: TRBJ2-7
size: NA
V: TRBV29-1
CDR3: CSVGQVSYEQYF
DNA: TGCAGCGTGGGACAGGTCTCCTACGAGCAGTACTTC

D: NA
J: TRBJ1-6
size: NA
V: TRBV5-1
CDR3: CASSLEQGLTPLHF
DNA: TGCGCCAGCAGCTTGGAACAGGGTCTTACACCCCTCCACTTT

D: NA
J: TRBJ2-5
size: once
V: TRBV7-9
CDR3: CASSSGQYQETQYF
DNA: TGTGCCAGCAGCTCCGGACAGTACCAAGAGACCCAGTACTTC

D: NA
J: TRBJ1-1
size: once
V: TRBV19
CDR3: CASTQKRDTEAFF
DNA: TGTGCCAGTACCCAAAAGAGGGACACTGAAGCTTTCTTT

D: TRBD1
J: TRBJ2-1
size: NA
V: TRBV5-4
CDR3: CASSRGDRGDEQFF
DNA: TGTGCCAGCAGCCGCGGGGACAGGGGTGATGAGCAGTTCTTC

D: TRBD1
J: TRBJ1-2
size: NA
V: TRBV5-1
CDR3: CASSSIPTTGNYGYTF
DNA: TGCGCCAGCAGCTCAATACCGACGACAGGGAACTATGGCTACACCTTC

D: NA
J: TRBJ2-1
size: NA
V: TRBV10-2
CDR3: CASSESVHSPVREQFF
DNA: TGCGCCAGCAGTGAGTCGGTACACAGCCCAGTCAGGGAGCAGTTCTTC

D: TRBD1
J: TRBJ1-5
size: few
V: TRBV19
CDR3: CASRGQGSNQPQHF
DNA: TGTGCCAGTAGGGGACAGGGGAGCAATCAGCCCCAGCATTTT

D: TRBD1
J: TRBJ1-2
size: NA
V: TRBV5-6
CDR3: CASSFFSTGAGHGYTF
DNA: TGTGCCAGCAGCTTTTTCTCGACAGGGGCGGGGCATGGCTACACCTTC

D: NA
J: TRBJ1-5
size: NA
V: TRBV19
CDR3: CASSQDRSQHF
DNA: TGTGCCAGTAGTCAGGATCGATCCCAGCATTTT

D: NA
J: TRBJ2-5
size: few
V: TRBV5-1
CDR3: CASSLTSIEETQYF
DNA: TGCGCCAGCAGCTTGACGTCAATAGAAGAGACCCAGTACTTC

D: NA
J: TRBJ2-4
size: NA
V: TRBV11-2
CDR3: CASTLSGGIQYF
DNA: TGTGCCAGCACCTTATCCGGGGGCATTCAGTACTTC

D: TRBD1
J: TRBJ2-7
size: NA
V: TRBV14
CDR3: CASSWTGGYEQYF
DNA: TGTGCCAGCAGCTGGACAGGGGGCTACGAGCAGTACTTC

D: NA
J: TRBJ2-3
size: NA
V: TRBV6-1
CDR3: CASSLNFGGTDTQYF
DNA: TGTGCCAGCAGTTTGAACTTCGGGGGTACAGATACGCAGTATTTT

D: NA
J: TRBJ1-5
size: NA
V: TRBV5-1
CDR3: CASSLSLNQPQHF
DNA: TGCGCCAGCAGCTTATCCCTCAATCAGCCCCAGCATTTT

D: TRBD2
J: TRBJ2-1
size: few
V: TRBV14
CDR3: CASSQDQLAGGQNEQFF
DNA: TGTGCCAGCAGCCAAGATCAGCTAGCGGGGGGGCAGAATGAGCAGTTCTTC

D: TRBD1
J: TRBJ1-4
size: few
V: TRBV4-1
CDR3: CASSQTGATNEKLFF
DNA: TGCGCCAGCAGCCAAACAGGGGCAACTAATGAAAAACTGTTTTTT

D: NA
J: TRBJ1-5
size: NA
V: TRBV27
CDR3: CASSSPARGGSNQPQHF
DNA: TGTGCCAGCAGTTCCCCCGCTCGTGGGGGGAGCAATCAGCCCCAGCATTTT

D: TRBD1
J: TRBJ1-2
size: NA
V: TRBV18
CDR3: CASSPKFTGQHYGYTF
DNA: TGTGCCAGCTCACCCAAGTTCACGGGACAGCACTATGGCTACACCTTC

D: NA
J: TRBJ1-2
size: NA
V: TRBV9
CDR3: CASSETGRTLRGYTF
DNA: TGTGCCAGCAGCGAAACCGGGAGGACTTTACGGGGCTACACCTTC

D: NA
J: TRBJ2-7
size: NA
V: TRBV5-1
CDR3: CASSSDSSYEQYF
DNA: TGCGCCAGCAGCTCGGACAGCTCCTACGAGCAGTACTTC

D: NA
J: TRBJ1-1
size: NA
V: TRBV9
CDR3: CASSVEGRRGQSEAFF
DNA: TGTGCCAGCAGCGTAGAAGGCAGGAGAGGACAGTCTGAAGCTTTCTTT

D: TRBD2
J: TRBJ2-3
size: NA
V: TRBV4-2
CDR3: CASSQDLAGDGKDTQYF
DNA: TGTGCCAGCAGCCAAGATTTAGCGGGCGATGGTAAGGATACGCAGTATTTT

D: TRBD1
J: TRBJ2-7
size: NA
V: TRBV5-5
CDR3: CASSLQGMSYEQYF
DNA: TGTGCCAGCAGTTTACAGGGGATGTCCTACGAGCAGTACTTC

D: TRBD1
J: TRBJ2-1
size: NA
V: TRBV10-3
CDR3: CAIGAGGKDEQFF
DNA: TGTGCCATCGGGGCAGGGGGCAAGGATGAGCAGTTCTTC

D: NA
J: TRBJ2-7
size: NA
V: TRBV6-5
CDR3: CASSPKGVLMWEQYF
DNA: TGTGCCAGCAGTCCGAAAGGGGTCTTAATGTGGGAGCAGTACTTC

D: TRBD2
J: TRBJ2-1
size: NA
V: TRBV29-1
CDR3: CSAGGPNEQFF
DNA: TGCAGCGCGGGGGGGCCGAATGAGCAGTTCTTC

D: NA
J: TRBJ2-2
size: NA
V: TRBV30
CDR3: CAWEEDSTGELFF
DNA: TGTGCCTGGGAAGAGGACAGCACCGGGGAGCTGTTTTTT

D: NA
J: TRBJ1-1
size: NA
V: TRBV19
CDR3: CASKGRGSINTEAFF
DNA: TGTGCCAGCAAAGGGAGAGGGTCCATCAACACTGAAGCTTTCTTT

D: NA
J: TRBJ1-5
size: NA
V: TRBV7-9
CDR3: CASSRENGWFEGNQPQHF
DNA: TGTGCCAGCAGCCGGGAAAATGGGTGGTTTGAAGGCAATCAGCCCCAGCATTTT

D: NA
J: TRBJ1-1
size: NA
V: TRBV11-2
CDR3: CASSLSQQGNTEAFF
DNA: TGTGCCAGCAGCTTATCTCAGCAGGGGAACACTGAAGCTTTCTTT

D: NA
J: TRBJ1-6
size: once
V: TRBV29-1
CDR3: CSVRTSGGDNSPLHF
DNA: TGCAGCGTACGGACCTCAGGCGGGGATAATTCACCCCTCCACTTT

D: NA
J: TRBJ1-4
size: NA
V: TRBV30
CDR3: CAWGQGQGGEKLFF
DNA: TGTGCCTGGGGTCAAGGGCAGGGAGGAGAAAAACTGTTTTTT

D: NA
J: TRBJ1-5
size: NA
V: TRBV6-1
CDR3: CASSELTGYSNQPQHF
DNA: TGTGCCAGCAGTGAACTAACAGGGTATAGCAATCAGCCCCAGCATTTT

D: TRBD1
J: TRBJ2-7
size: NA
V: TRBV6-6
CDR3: CASSYWPLTGIYEQYF
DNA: TGTGCCAGCAGTTATTGGCCCTTGACAGGGATCTACGAGCAGTACTTC

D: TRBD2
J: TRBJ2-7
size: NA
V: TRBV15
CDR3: CATSRDRAGEQYF
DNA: TGTGCCACCAGCAGAGATAGAGCGGGGGAGCAGTACTTC

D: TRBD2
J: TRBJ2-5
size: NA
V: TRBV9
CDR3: CASSEGTSGGYQETQYF
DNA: TGTGCCAGCAGCGAGGGGACTAGCGGGGGGTACCAAGAGACCCAGTACTTC

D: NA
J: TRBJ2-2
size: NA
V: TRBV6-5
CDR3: CASSYRRDINTGELFF
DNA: TGTGCCAGCAGTTACCGCCGGGACATCAACACCGGGGAGCTGTTTTTT

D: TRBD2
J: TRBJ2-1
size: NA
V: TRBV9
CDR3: CASSVDGSGGSYNEQFF
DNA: TGTGCCAGCAGCGTAGATGGTAGCGGGGGCTCCTACAATGAGCAGTTCTTC

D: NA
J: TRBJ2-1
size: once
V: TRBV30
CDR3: CAWTLTGSEQFF
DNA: TGTGCCTGGACCCTAACAGGGAGTGAGCAGTTCTTC

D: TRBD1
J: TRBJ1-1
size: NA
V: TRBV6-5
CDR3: CASRRQGGEAFF
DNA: TGTGCCAGCAGACGACAGGGGGGTGAGGCTTTCTTT

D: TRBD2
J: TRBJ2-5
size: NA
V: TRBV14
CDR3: CASSQDGVLAGRQETQYF
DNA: TGTGCCAGCAGCCAAGATGGTGTCCTAGCGGGGCGCCAAGAGACCCAGTACTTC

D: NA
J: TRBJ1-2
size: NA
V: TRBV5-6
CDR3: CASSLVTAINYGYTF
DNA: TGTGCCAGCAGCTTGGTTACAGCAATAAACTATGGCTACACCTTC

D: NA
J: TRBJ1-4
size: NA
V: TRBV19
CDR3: CASRDSGANEKLFF
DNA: TGTGCCAGCCGGGACTCCGGAGCTAATGAAAAACTGTTTTTT

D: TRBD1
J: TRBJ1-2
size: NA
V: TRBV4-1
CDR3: CASSQTMTGGRGGYTF
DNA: TGCGCCAGCAGCCAAACGATGACAGGGGGACGGGGTGGCTACACCTTC

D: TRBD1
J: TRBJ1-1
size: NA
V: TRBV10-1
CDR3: CASSPDRGLTEAFF
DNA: TGCGCCAGCAGTCCAGACAGGGGGCTGACTGAAGCTTTCTTT

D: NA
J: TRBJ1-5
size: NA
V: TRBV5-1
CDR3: CASSLVGADQPQHF
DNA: TGCGCCAGCAGCTTGGTAGGTGCGGATCAGCCCCAGCATTTT

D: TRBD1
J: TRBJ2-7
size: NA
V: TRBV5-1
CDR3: CASSVDRVGEQYF
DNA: TGCGCCAGCAGCGTCGACAGGGTAGGGGAGCAGTACTTC

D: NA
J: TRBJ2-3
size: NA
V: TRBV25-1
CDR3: CASMIAGEDTQYF
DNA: TGTGCCAGCATGATTGCAGGGGAGGATACGCAGTATTTT

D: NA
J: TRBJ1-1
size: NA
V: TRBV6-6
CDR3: CASSYSGGTEAFF
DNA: TGTGCCAGCAGTTACTCTGGGGGGACTGAAGCTTTCTTT

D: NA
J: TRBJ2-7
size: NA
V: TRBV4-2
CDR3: CASSQDIFSADYEQYF
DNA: TGTGCCAGCAGCCAAGATATATTTTCGGCGGACTACGAGCAGTACTTC

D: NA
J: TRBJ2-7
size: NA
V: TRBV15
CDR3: CATSTVILNRAYEQYF
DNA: TGTGCCACCAGCACCGTAATTCTGAACAGAGCCTACGAGCAGTACTTC

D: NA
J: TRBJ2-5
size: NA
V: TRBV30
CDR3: CAWGELGGTQYF
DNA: TGTGCCTGGGGAGAGCTGGGAGGGACCCAGTACTTC